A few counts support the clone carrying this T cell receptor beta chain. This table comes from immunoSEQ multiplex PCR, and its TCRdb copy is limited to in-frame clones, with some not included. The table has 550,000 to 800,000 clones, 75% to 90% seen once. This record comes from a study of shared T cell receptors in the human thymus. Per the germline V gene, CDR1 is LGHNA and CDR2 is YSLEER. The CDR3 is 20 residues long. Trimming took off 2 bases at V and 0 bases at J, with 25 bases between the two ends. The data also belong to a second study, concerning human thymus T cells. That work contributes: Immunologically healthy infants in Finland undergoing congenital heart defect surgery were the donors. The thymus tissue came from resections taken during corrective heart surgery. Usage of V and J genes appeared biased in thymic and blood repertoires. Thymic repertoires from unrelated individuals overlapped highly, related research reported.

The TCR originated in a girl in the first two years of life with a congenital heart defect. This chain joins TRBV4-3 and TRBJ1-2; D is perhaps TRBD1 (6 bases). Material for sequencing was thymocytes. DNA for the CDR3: TGCGCCAGCAGCCAACTTACCGCCGCTAAGGGGGGGGCGACTAACTATGGCTACACCTTC. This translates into CASSQLTAAKGGATNYGYTF.